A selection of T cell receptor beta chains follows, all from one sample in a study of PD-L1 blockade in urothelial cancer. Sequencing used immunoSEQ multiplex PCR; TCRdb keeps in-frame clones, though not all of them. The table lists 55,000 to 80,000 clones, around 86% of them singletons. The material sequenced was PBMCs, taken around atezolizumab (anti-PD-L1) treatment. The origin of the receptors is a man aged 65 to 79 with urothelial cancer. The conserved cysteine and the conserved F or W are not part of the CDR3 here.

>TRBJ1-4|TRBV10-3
AISEGQGYEKLF
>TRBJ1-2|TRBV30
AWSVSGQVGYT
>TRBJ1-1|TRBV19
ASSIQMNTEAF
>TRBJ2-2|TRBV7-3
ASRAGDTGELF
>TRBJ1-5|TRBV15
ATSRVLLSNQPQH
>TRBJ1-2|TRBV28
ASSTGGDNYGYT
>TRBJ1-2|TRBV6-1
ASSGAGFYGYT
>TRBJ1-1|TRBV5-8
ASSQGRARTEAF
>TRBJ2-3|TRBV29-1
SVDHIENTDTQY
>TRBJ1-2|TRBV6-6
ASSYLGDRSYGYT
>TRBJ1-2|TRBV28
ASSSTAGGGGYGYT
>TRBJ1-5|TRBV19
ASSLTGHGDQPQH
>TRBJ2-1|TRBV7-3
ASSWQGNEQF
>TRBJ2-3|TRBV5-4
ASSSQSPSTDTQY
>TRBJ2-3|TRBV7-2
ASSLRRGGDTQY
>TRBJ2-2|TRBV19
ASSISSGRGNGELF
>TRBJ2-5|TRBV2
ASSGQVQETQY
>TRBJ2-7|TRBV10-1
ASSEGQGVSYEQY
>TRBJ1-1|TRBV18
ASSPNPGNSEAF
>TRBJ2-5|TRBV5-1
ASSFEGRETQY
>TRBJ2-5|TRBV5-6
ASERGRQETQY
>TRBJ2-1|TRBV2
ASRNGGKGAYNEQF
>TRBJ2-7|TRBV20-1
SPRLTYEQY
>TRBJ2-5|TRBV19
ASSDDRVGETQY
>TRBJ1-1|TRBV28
ASVLGGVNTEAF
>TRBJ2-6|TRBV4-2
ASSQDLGQGEGSGANVLT
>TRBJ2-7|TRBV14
ASSQDTGGYNEQY
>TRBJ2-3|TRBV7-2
ASTERQGTDTQY
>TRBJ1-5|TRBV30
AWSVSTGQPQH
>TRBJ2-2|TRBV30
AWGSMSGGQLF
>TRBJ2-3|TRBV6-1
ASTDYPDTQY
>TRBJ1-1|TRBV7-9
ASSSGQGVITEAF
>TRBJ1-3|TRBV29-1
SVGAGQEENTIY
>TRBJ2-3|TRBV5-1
ASSREGGPGTDTQY
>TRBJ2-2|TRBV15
ATSRDNWNTGELF
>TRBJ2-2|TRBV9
ASSTEVAGGYTGELF
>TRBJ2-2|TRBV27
ASSPRGVAGGATSLVGGELF
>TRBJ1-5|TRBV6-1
ASSESWEVSNQPQH
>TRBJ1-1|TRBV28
ASSLGGPLPEAF
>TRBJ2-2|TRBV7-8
ASSLSTGDPANTGELF
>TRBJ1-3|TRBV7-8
ASSPLGQGGSGNTIY